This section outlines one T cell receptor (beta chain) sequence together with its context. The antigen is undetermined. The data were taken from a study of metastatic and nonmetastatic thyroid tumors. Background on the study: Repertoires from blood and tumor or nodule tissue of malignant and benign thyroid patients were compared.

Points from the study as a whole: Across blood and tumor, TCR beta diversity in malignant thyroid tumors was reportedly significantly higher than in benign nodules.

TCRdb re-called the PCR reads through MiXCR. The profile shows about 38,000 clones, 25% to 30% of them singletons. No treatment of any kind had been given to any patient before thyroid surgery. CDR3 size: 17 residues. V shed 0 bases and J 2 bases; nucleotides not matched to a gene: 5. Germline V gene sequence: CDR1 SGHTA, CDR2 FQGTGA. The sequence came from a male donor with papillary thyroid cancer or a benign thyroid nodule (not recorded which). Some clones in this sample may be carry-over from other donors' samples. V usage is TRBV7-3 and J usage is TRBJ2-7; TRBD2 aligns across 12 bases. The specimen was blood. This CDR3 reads CASSLTKRLAGAYEQYF. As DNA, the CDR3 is TGTGCCAGCAGCTTAACCAAAAGACTAGCGGGAGCCTACGAGCAGTACTTC.